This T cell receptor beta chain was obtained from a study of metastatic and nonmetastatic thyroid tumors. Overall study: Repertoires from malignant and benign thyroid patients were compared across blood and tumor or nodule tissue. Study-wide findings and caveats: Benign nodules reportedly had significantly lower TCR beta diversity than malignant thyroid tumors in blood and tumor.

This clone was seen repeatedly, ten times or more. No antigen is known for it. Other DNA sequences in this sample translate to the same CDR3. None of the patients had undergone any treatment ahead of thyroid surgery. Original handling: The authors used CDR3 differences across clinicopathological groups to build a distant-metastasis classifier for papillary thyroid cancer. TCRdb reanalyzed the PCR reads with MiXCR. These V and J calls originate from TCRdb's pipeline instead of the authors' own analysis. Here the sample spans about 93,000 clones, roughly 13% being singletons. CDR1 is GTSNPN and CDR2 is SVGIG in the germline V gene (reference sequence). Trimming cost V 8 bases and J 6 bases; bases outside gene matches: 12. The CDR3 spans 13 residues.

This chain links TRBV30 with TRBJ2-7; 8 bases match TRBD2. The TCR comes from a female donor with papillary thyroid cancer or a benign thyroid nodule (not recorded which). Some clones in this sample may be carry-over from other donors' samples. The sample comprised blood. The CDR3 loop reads CAGDPGLGVEQYF. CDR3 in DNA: TGTGCCGGGGATCCGGGACTAGGTGTCGAGCAGTACTTC. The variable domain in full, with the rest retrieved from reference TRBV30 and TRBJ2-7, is SQTIHQWPATLVQPVGSPLSLECTVEGTSNPNLYWYRQAAGRGLQLLFYSVGIGQISSEVPQNLSASRPQDRQFILSSKKLLLSDSGFYLCAGDPGLGVEQYFGPGTRLTVT.